Following are 23 T cell receptor beta chains from one sample sequenced in a study of control samples from healthy donors and cancer patients. Sequenced by immunoSEQ multiplex PCR; TCRdb stores in-frame clones only, minus some. Found here are around 200,000 clones, 85% to 95% of them singletons; the top ten hold more than 1.2%. Sequencing was performed on blood. The source is a man younger than 35 in good health.

V usage is TRBV5-4 and J usage is TRBJ1-3, with TRBD1 matching over 9 bases. The V gene end was trimmed by 0 bases and the J gene end by 2 bases; junction bases not matched to a gene: 6. The V gene's germline CDR1 is SGHNT and CDR2 YYREEE (reference sequence). This CDR3 region has 17 residues. CDR3 nucleotide sequence: TGTGCCAGCAGCTTGGGAGGGACAGGGACGGCTGGAAACACCATATATTTT. Translated, it gives CASSLGGTGTAGNTIYF.

This chain joins TRBV6-1 and TRBJ1-4; no clear D. V shed 8 bases and J shed 0 bases, with 16 bases lying between them. The CDR3 sequence is 16 residues long. Germline-derived CDR1 and CDR2 are MNHNS and SASEGT. CDR3 bases: TGTGCCAGCCGTGCTCAAAGGGCTTCAACTAATGAAAAACTGTTTTTT. It codes for CASRAQRASTNEKLFF.

This clone has a single count. The gene calls are TRBV7-8 and TRBJ1-4; TRBD1 is a possible D gene (5 bases). This CDR3 comprises 13 residues. With 8 bases removed from V and 8 bases from J, the gap between germline ends came to 15 bases. Germline lookup yields CDR1 SGHVS and CDR2 FQNEAQ. Here the CDR3 DNA reads TGTGCCAGCTGTGAGGGGTTCGACGAAAAACTGTTTTTT. Translating it yields CASCEGFDEKLFF.

This clone was picked up one time. The chain couples TRBV5-6 to TRBJ2-2; D not resolved. The germline V gene has CDR1 SGHDT and CDR2 YYEEEE. Trimming left V 1 base short and J 4 bases short, with 2 bases between. The CDR3 runs 12 residues. The CDR3 region is CASSLPTGELFF. The CDR3 region has the DNA TGTGCCAGCAGCTTGCCCACCGGGGAGCTGTTTTTT.

As regards this clone: Other DNA sequences from this sample encode an identical CDR3 as well. This chain joins TRBV5-1 and TRBJ1-3; no definite D call. Germline V CDR1 and CDR2: SGHRS, YFSETQ. Trimming cost V 4 bases and J 5 bases, with 13 bases left between them. There are 14 residues in the CDR3. CDR3 in DNA: TGCGCCAGCAGCCCAACTGACGCCCGAAACACCATATATTTT. Its translation is CASSPTDARNTIYF.

The chain's CDR3 is CASSEGSLGRDYEQYF. The CDR3 DNA sequence: TGCGCCAGCAGCGAAGGGAGCCTGGGACGGGACTACGAGCAGTACTTC. The V and J genes are TRBV5-1 and TRBJ2-7, with D perhaps given as TRBD1 or TRBD2 (5 bases each). Germline CDR1 is SGHRS and CDR2 is YFSETQ. The CDR3 runs 16 residues. Trimming removed 4 bases from V and 3 bases from J, with 20 bases in between.

The chain carries TRBV5-1 and TRBJ1-1; maybe TRBD1 (5 bases). The germline V gene encodes CDR1 SGHRS and CDR2 YFSETQ. The ends were cut back, 4 bases at V and 1 base at J, with 8 bases in the middle. The CDR3 extends over 13 amino acids. The CDR3 region is CASSQTENTEAFF. For the CDR3, the DNA is TGCGCCAGCAGCCAGACAGAGAACACTGAAGCTTTCTTT.

The table lists this clone with a count of one. The V call is TRBV12-3 or TRBV12-4, the J call TRBJ2-1, with TRBD1 as a possible D gene (5 bases). The CDR3 runs 11 residues. With 4 bases removed from V and 9 bases from J, the gap between germline ends came to 7 bases. In DNA form, the CDR3 reads TGTGCCAGCAGTTACGACAGTGAGCAGTTCTTC. Encoded protein: CASSYDSEQFF.

V usage is TRBV27 and J usage is TRBJ2-2; 9 bases match TRBD2. Germline V gene data show CDR1 as MNHEY and CDR2 as SMNVEV (reference sequence). Trimming removed 3 bases from V and 6 bases from J; junction bases left unmatched: 5. The length of the CDR3 is 15 residues. The CDR3 loop reads CASSFRGLAAGELFF. The CDR3 DNA follows: TGTGCCAGCAGTTTCCGGGGACTAGCCGCCGGGGAGCTGTTTTTT.

Note on this clone: This sample also contains other DNA sequences that code for the same CDR3. The chain combines TRBV20-1 with TRBJ1-2, with D perhaps TRBD1 (5 bases). CDR3 length: 11 amino acids. The V and J ends lost 5 bases and 6 bases respectively, with 10 bases between them. The V gene's germline CDR1 is DFQATT and CDR2 SNEGSKA (reference sequence). Here the CDR3 reads CSARRGDGYTF. DNA of the CDR3: TGCAGTGCTCGAAGGGGAGATGGCTACACCTTC.

This chain links TRBV30 with TRBJ1-6; D might be TRBD1 (5 bases). CDR1 GTSNPN and CDR2 SVGIG come from the germline V gene (reference sequence). V was trimmed by 2 bases and J by 8 bases, leaving 25 bases between them. The CDR3 is 18 amino acids. CDR3 loop: CAWSLTMFLGTKDSPLHF. The CDR3 DNA sequence: TGTGCCTGGAGTTTAACTATGTTTTTGGGGACGAAGGATTCACCCCTCCACTTT. Based on the CDR3 plus reference TRBV30 and TRBJ1-6, the full variable domain is SQTIHQWPATLVQPVGSPLSLECTVEGTSNPNLYWYRQAAGRGLQLLFYSVGIGQISSEVPQNLSASRPQDRQFILSSKKLLLSDSGFYLCAWSLTMFLGTKDSPLHFGNGTRLTVT.

V and J are TRBV29-1 and TRBJ2-3, with D unclear. CDR3 size: 16 residues. Germline CDR1 SQVTM, CDR2 ANQGSEA. V lost 2 bases to trimming and J lost 0 bases, with 15 bases between them. CDR3: CSVENRGGSSTDTQYF. CDR3 coding DNA: TGCAGCGTTGAAAATCGCGGCGGTTCTAGCACAGATACGCAGTATTTT.

This rearrangement joins TRBV6-2 or TRBV6-3 to TRBJ2-7; D is possibly TRBD2 (5 bases). V gave up 7 bases and J gave up 6 bases, with 19 bases separating them. In germline, CDR1 is MNHEY, CDR2 SVGEGT. The length of the CDR3 is 14 residues. The CDR3 bases are TGTGCCAGCATCCCGTCCCGGGGTAGGGTCGAGCAGTACTTC. Residues: CASIPSRGRVEQYF.

CDR3 amino acids: CAWTSQWGSSTDTQYF. DNA for the CDR3: TGTGCCTGGACTAGCCAGTGGGGGTCTAGCACAGATACGCAGTATTTT. The chain couples TRBV30 to TRBJ2-3; D may match TRBD1 or TRBD2 (5 bases each). CDR3 size: 16 residues. The germline gives CDR1 GTSNPN, CDR2 SVGIG (reference sequence). The ends were cut back, 4 bases at V and 0 bases at J, with 17 bases in the middle.

This clone has just a few counts. The gene calls are TRBV2 and TRBJ2-7; D is possibly TRBD2 (6 bases). The CDR3 extends over 14 amino acids. V dropped 6 bases and J dropped 1 base, with 13 bases sitting between them. Germline V gene data show CDR1 as SNHLY and CDR2 as FYNNEI. The CDR3 nucleotides are TGTGCCAGCAGACGGAGCGGGTTATCCTACGAGCAGTACTTC. Translation: CASRRSGLSYEQYF. Together with reference TRBV2 and TRBJ2-7, the CDR3 gives the full variable domain: EPEVTQTPSHQVTQMGQEVILRCVPISNHLYFYWYRQILGQKVEFLVSFYNNEISEKSEIFDDQFSVERPDGSNFTLKIRSTKLEDSAMYFCASRRSGLSYEQYFGPGTRLTVT.

V is TRBV10-3 and J is TRBJ2-2; weak D call: TRBD2 (6 bases). This CDR3 has 13 residues. V lost 10 bases, J lost 4 bases, and 13 bases lay in between. From germline, CDR1 is ENHRY and CDR2 SYGVKD. CDR3 region: CATSGDPTGELFF. DNA of the CDR3: TGTGCCACCTCGGGGGACCCCACCGGGGAGCTGTTTTTT.

V usage is TRBV14 and J usage is TRBJ2-5; a weak D match, TRBD1 (6 bases). Trimming removed 0 bases from V and 0 bases from J, with 8 bases in between. There are 15 residues in the CDR3. Germline-derived CDR1 and CDR2 are SGHDN and FVKESK. CDR3 protein: CASSQDRQDQETQYF. DNA of the CDR3: TGTGCCAGCAGCCAAGACCGACAGGACCAAGAGACCCAGTACTTC.

This chain links TRBV7-9 with TRBJ1-6; maybe TRBD1 (5 bases). The CDR3 sequence is 18 residues long. The V and J ends lost 1 base and 0 bases respectively, with 13 bases between them. Per the germline V gene, CDR1 is SEHNR and CDR2 is FQNEAQ (reference sequence). CDR3 sequence reads: CASSLGYGGSSYNSPLHF. DNA of the CDR3: TGTGCCAGCAGCTTAGGATACGGGGGAAGCTCCTATAATTCACCCCTCCACTTT.

The gene calls are TRBV2 and TRBJ1-4; D call uncertain. Germline lookup yields CDR1 SNHLY and CDR2 FYNNEI. The germline V and J ends were trimmed by 6 bases and 5 bases, with 7 bases remaining between them. This CDR3 spans 12 amino acids. The CDR3, as DNA: TGTGCCAGCAGGTTACAGAATGAAAAACTGTTTTTT. As protein: CASRLQNEKLFF.

The CDR3 DNA sequence: TGTGCCAGCAGCGGACAAGGACAGGGAGCGCTCAAGAGATCACCCCTCCACTTT. It codes for CASSGQGQGALKRSPLHF. V usage is TRBV9 and J usage is TRBJ1-6; 8 bases align to TRBD1. V dropped 3 bases and J dropped 10; count of bases not matched to a gene: 18. The V gene's germline CDR1 is SGDLS and CDR2 YYNGEE. CDR3 length: 18 residues.

The chain employs TRBV5-1 and TRBJ2-1; D gene uncertain. The germline V and J ends were trimmed by 4 bases and 3 bases, with 5 bases remaining between them. The CDR3 runs to 12 residues. CDR1 is SGHRS, CDR2 YFSETQ, per germline. CDR3: CASSADYNEQFF. DNA of the CDR3: TGCGCCAGCAGCGCCGACTACAATGAGCAGTTCTTC.

This clone is a singleton in its sample. J is TRBJ2-3 and V is TRBV28; 11 nucleotides align to TRBD2. V shed 5 bases, J shed 3 bases, and the junction held 7 bases outside the gene matches. This CDR3 is 16 amino acids long. Germline V lookup: CDR1 MDHEN, CDR2 SYDVKM. This chain's CDR3 is CASSPLAGGNTDTQYF. CDR3 sequence (DNA): TGTGCCAGCAGTCCCTTAGCGGGGGGGAATACAGATACGCAGTATTTT. Complete variable domain (other parts from reference TRBV28 and TRBJ2-3): DVKVTQSSRYLVKRTGEKVFLECVQDMDHENMFWYRQDPGLGLRLIYFSYDVKMKEKGDIPEGYSVSREKKERFSLILESASTNQTSMYLCASSPLAGGNTDTQYFGPGTRLTVL.

In DNA form, the CDR3 reads TGTGCCACCAGTGATTTTATTGGAGACACAGATACGCAGTATTTT. Its protein is CATSDFIGDTDTQYF. The rearrangement uses TRBV24-1 and TRBJ2-3; D uncertain. Germline loops: CDR1 KGHDR, CDR2 SFDVKD. Trimming removed 1 base from V and 2 bases from J, with 9 bases in between. This CDR3 contains 15 residues.